This TCR beta chain emerged from a study of cytomegalovirus exposure and HLA in healthy donors. Study-level points and caveats: In a later analysis, TCR association rates varied by HLA locus: DRB1 most, HLA-C fewest. Specificity for CMV antigens was confirmed in vitro for three of the CMV-associated chains. Prior analysis indicated that the majority of TCR beta V segments exhibited productivity approximately 90% or approximately 30% of the time.

Note on this clone: Its matching antigen is unknown.

This PCR relied on a set of 60 Vbeta primers and 13 Jbeta primers. TCRdb keeps only in-frame clones here, not all; method: immunoSEQ multiplex PCR. Its table lists tens of thousands of clones. The CDR3 has 12 amino acids. Looked up from germline, CDR1 is MNHEY and CDR2 is SVGAGI. V lost 6 bases, J lost 5 bases, and 10 bases lay in between. The receptor was derived from a male donor in good health and CMV-seronegative. The chain links TRBV6-5 to TRBJ1-1; D possibly corresponds to TRBD1 (6 bases). The source material was PBMCs. The CDR3 is CASSRTGTEAFF. The CDR3 DNA sequence: TGTGCCAGCAGCCGCACAGGGACTGAAGCTTTCTTT.